This passage covers 22 T cell receptor beta chains from one sample sequenced in a study of Graves' ophthalmopathy and Graves' hyperthyroidism. Researchers took RNA transcripts and amplified TCR beta CDR3 regions from them. HTBI primers primed a first-round RT-PCR, and a second-round multiplex PCR followed. TCRdb recomputed calls from the multiplex PCR reads with MiXCR, one row per CDR3 protein. The table records around 1.1 million distinct CDR3 sequences, about two fifths of them present only once. The sequenced material came from peripheral blood or thyroid tissue (not recorded which). These receptors were collected from an adult man with Graves' hyperthyroidism.

This clonotype was detected only a few times. The J gene is TRBJ2-5, the V gene TRBV4-3; 14 bases line up with TRBD2. The CDR3 spans 18 residues. Per germline, CDR1 LGHNA and CDR2 YSLEER. V shed 2 bases and J 0 bases; nucleotides not matched to a gene: 5. The chain's CDR3 is CASSQRTSGGPNQETQYF. CDR3 bases: TGCGCCAGCAGCCAAAGGACTAGCGGGGGGCCAAACCAAGAGACCCAGTACTTC.

The J gene is TRBJ2-5, the V gene TRBV7-2; D unresolved. CDR1 is SGHTA and CDR2 is FQGNSA in the germline V gene. V was cut by 5 bases and J by 9 bases, with 16 bases left in between. CDR3 length: 13 residues. CDR3 nucleotide sequence: TGTGCCAGCAGCGTAGGCCACAATCAGCCCCAGTACTTC. Its translation is CASSVGHNQPQYF.

This chain connects TRBV10-3 to TRBJ2-7, with TRBD2 as a possible D gene (6 bases). V gave up 5 bases and J gave up 2 bases, with 10 bases separating them. CDR1 ENHRY and CDR2 SYGVKD come from the germline V gene. The CDR3 sequence is 13 residues long. CDR3 in amino acids: CAISWDLAYEQYF. The CDR3 nucleotides are TGTGCCATCAGTTGGGACTTAGCCTACGAGCAGTACTTC.

The V call is TRBV11-2, the J call TRBJ2-2; 8 positions match TRBD1. The CDR3 length is 17 residues. CDR1 SGHAT and CDR2 FQNNGV come from the germline V gene. V shed 1 base, J shed 8 bases, and the junction held 12 bases outside the gene matches. The CDR3 spells CASSLVWRTGNSGELFF. The CDR3 region has the DNA TGTGCCAGCAGCTTAGTGTGGAGGACAGGGAACAGTGGGGAGCTGTTTTTT. The variable domain in full, with the rest retrieved from reference TRBV11-2 and TRBJ2-2, is EAGVAQSPRYKIIEKRQSVAFWCNPISGHATLYWYQQILGQGPKLLIQFQNNGVVDDSQLPKDRFSAERLKGVDSTLKIQPAKLEDSAVYLCASSLVWRTGNSGELFFGEGSRLTVL.

This clonotype has ten or more counts. The chain combines TRBV29-1 with TRBJ1-4; TRBD1 is a possible D gene (5 bases). The V end was cut by 7 bases, the J end by 10 bases, with 19 bases between. The CDR3 consists of 13 residues. Germline assignment: CDR1 SQVTM and CDR2 ANQGSEA. The CDR3 DNA reads TGCAGCGGTCAACAGGCCACCGAGGGAAAACTGTTTTTT. As protein: CSGQQATEGKLFF. The variable domain in full, with the rest retrieved from reference TRBV29-1 and TRBJ1-4, is SAVISQKPSRDICQRGTSLTIQCQVDSQVTMMFWYRQQPGQSLTLIATANQGSEATYESGFVIDKFPISRPNLTFSTLTVSNMSPEDSSIYLCSGQQATEGKLFFGSGTQLSVL.

On this clonotype itself: A much more abundant neighbour one base away suggests this may be a read error. V is TRBV7-2 and J is TRBJ1-1; the D gene is possibly TRBD1 (6 bases). Per germline, CDR1 SGHTA and CDR2 FQGNSA. The CDR3 loop spans 15 amino acids. The V gene lost 11 bases and the J gene lost 2 bases, with 21 bases spanning the gap. Here the CDR3 reads CAGISGDRYNTEAFF. CDR3 coding DNA: TGTGCCGGCATTTCCGGAGACAGGTATAACACTGAAGCTTTCTTT.

Many counts were recorded for this clonotype. The CDR3 reads CASSVNRGRNSPLHF. CDR3 DNA sequence: TGTGCCAGCAGCGTAAACAGGGGGCGTAATTCACCCCTCCACTTT. The chain links TRBV13 to TRBJ1-6, with 9 bases matching TRBD1. The CDR3 loop spans 15 amino acids. V was pared by 5 bases and J by 6 bases, with 5 bases of the junction left unmatched. The germline gives CDR1 PRHDT, CDR2 FYEKMQ (reference sequence). Using reference TRBV13 and TRBJ1-6 for the parts outside the CDR3, the full variable domain is AAGVIQSPRHLIKEKRETATLKCYPIPRHDTVYWYQQGPGQDPQFLISFYEKMQSDKGSIPDRFSAQQFSDYHSELNMSSLELGDSALYFCASSVNRGRNSPLHFGNGTRLTVT.

This clonotype was recorded only once. V and J are TRBV7-2 and TRBJ2-2, with TRBD1 identical over 7 bases. Germline CDR1 reads SGHTA; CDR2 reads FQGNSA. V was pared by 3 bases and J by 9 bases, with 13 bases of the junction left unmatched. CDR3 length: 16 residues. The CDR3 sequence: CASSFLTGMILRELFF. The CDR3, as DNA: TGTGCCAGCAGCTTTTTGACAGGGATGATTCTACGGGAGCTGTTTTTT.

The chain uses TRBV7-2 and TRBJ2-7, with TRBD2 matching 11 bases. J was trimmed by 7 bases and V by 1 base; bases with no gene match: 6. Germline CDR1 is SGHTA and CDR2 is FQGNSA. This CDR3 is 15 amino acids long. The CDR3 DNA is TGTGCCAGCAGCTTAGTGGGTAGCGGGAGGGAGGAGCAGTACTTC. Its translation is CASSLVGSGREEQYF.

The rearrangement uses TRBV29-1 and TRBJ2-7; 7 nucleotides agree with TRBD1. J was trimmed by 7 bases and V by 0 bases; bases with no gene match: 6. This CDR3 is 13 amino acids long. CDR1 is SQVTM, CDR2 ANQGSEA, per germline. CDR3 nucleotides: TGCAGCGTTGAAGAGGGGGCCAGGGGGGAGCAGTACTTC. It encodes CSVEEGARGEQYF.

Written as DNA, the CDR3 is TGTGCCAGCAGCTTAGTTGGAGGTTGGGCTGAAGCTTTCTTT. It yields the protein CASSLVGGWAEAFF. The chain links TRBV7-3 to TRBJ1-1; D is unclear. The CDR3 is 14 amino acids. Germline assignment: CDR1 SGHTA and CDR2 FQGTGA. Trimming took 2 bases from V and 6 from J, leaving 13 bases between them.

This clonotype was seen repeatedly, ten times or more. V usage is TRBV5-1 and J usage is TRBJ2-5, with 12 bases matching TRBD1. Germline values: CDR1 SGHRS, CDR2 YFSETQ. The CDR3 runs 17 residues. Unmatched junction bases numbered 11, after V lost 2 bases and J lost 6 bases. DNA of the CDR3: TGCGCCAGCAGCTTTCCAGGGACAGGGGGCGACTTGCAGACCCAGTACTTC. Its protein product is CASSFPGTGGDLQTQYF.

This chain connects TRBV20-1 to TRBJ2-7, with D perhaps TRBD1 (6 bases). Per the germline V gene, CDR1 is DFQATT and CDR2 is SNEGSKA (reference sequence). CDR3 length equals 13 residues. The V end lost 4 bases, the J end lost 4 bases, and 14 bases lay between the germline ends. CDR3: CSANPGVRYEQYF. DNA of the CDR3: TGCAGTGCTAACCCAGGGGTTCGGTACGAGCAGTACTTC.

This clonotype was found a few times. This chain links TRBV20-1 with TRBJ2-5; D is possibly TRBD2 (6 bases). Germline V gives CDR1 DFQATT, CDR2 SNEGSKA (reference sequence). Trimming removed 5 bases from V and 0 bases from J, with 16 bases in between. The CDR3 length is 15 residues. The CDR3 here is CSAQPPGLYQETQYF. CDR3 DNA sequence: TGCAGTGCTCAACCCCCGGGACTGTACCAAGAGACCCAGTACTTC.

The genes are TRBV5-1 and TRBJ2-2; 9 bases agree with TRBD2. The germline V gene encodes CDR1 SGHRS and CDR2 YFSETQ. The CDR3 has 13 amino acids. V trimming: 5 bases; J trimming: 6 bases; junction bases outside the gene matches: 2. Here the CDR3 DNA reads TGCGCCAGCAGGGCGGGAGGGCCCGGGGAGCTGTTTTTT. Translation gives CASRAGGPGELFF.

The V and J genes are TRBV15 and TRBJ1-1, with no clear D. Germline V CDR1 and CDR2: LNHNV, YYDKDF (reference sequence). CDR3 size: 14 residues. Trimming shortened V by 7 bases and J by 2 bases, and 14 bases separated the two germline ends. The CDR3 DNA is TGTGCCACCAAATGGGGTTTGTCAAACACTGAAGCTTTCTTT. Amino acid sequence: CATKWGLSNTEAFF.

This clonotype was seen a handful of times. This clone may be a read error of a much larger clone one base away. The DNA for the CDR3 is TGTACCATCAGTGAGTCTGGCCCAGGCGCGGGTAATGAAAAACTGTTTTTT. Protein: CTISESGPGAGNEKLFF. J is TRBJ1-4 and V is TRBV10-3; no definite D call. This CDR3 has 17 residues. Germline V gives CDR1 ENHRY, CDR2 SYGVKD.

J is TRBJ1-1 and V is TRBV10-3; 8 bases are a match to TRBD1. CDR3 size: 17 residues. J gave up 4 bases and V 4 bases, and 14 bases lay outside the gene matches. The germline CDR1 and CDR2 sequences are ENHRY and SYGVKD. The CDR3 nucleotides read TGTGCCATCAGTGGCAGGGGGCGTTTTCGGTACCTCACTGAAGCTTTCTTT. This sequence encodes CAISGRGRFRYLTEAFF.

The chain employs TRBV7-2 and TRBJ1-1, with 7 positions matching TRBD1. This CDR3 spans 16 amino acids. The V gene's germline CDR1 is SGHTA and CDR2 FQGNSA. Trimming took 1 base from V and 4 from J; bases not matched to a gene: 9. The CDR3 sequence is CASSLGQGSGTTEAFF. The CDR3 DNA is TGTGCCAGCAGCTTAGGACAGGGAAGCGGGACCACTGAAGCTTTCTTT. Using reference TRBV7-2 and TRBJ1-1 for the parts outside the CDR3, the full variable domain is GAGVSQSPSNKVTEKGKDVELRCDPISGHTALYWYRQSLGQGLEFLIYFQGNSAPDKSGLPSDRFSAERTGGSVSTLTIQRTQQEDSAVYLCASSLGQGSGTTEAFFGQGTRLTVV.

This clonotype was found many times. The chain employs TRBV15 and TRBJ1-2, with D unclear. V lost 0 bases to trimming and J lost 8 bases, with 10 bases between them. This CDR3 comprises 13 residues. Looked up from germline, CDR1 is LNHNV and CDR2 is YYDKDF (reference sequence). CDR3 in amino acids: CATSRDAGEGYTF. The CDR3 nucleotides are TGTGCCACCAGCAGAGATGCCGGGGAAGGCTACACCTTC.

This clonotype was found once. The chain has TRBV3-1 and TRBJ1-3; maybe TRBD1 (5 bases). Trimming took 5 bases from V and 2 from J, leaving 16 bases between them. Germline V CDR1 and CDR2: LGHDT, YNNKEL (reference sequence). This CDR3 spans 16 amino acids. The CDR3 DNA reads TGTGCCAGCAGCAGGACACTGATGGGGACTGGAAACACCATATATTTT. It translates to CASSRTLMGTGNTIYF.

This chain joins TRBV20-1 and TRBJ2-2; TRBD1 matches at 7 bases. Germline lookup yields CDR1 DFQATT and CDR2 SNEGSKA (reference sequence). This CDR3 spans 15 amino acids. CDR3: CSCQRQGLITGELFF. The CDR3 DNA reads TGCAGCTGCCAACGACAGGGTTTGATCACCGGGGAGCTGTTTTTT.